This TCR beta chain was profiled in a study of cytomegalovirus exposure and HLA in healthy donors. Notes on the study in general: Cytomegalovirus-associated TCR beta chains were listed, numbering 164. Most TCR sequences showed up rarely, but some public TCRs showed up in many donors.

This CDR3 is 15 amino acids long. Trimming cost V 4 bases and J 6 bases; bases outside gene matches: 4. Looked up from germline, CDR1 is LNHDA and CDR2 is SQIVND (reference sequence). The PCR had 60 Vbeta and 13 Jbeta primers. Profiled with immunoSEQ multiplex PCR; TCRdb holds only in-frame clones, not every one. This repertoire shows 100,000 to 150,000 clones, 80% to 90% found once; its top ten account for less than 3%. Worth noting for this clone: Its antigen is as yet unknown.

Sequences were obtained from PBMCs. The receptor's source is a man in his fifties in good health and CMV-seronegative. V is TRBV19 and J is TRBJ1-5; 12 bases agree with TRBD1. The CDR3 nucleotides read TGTGCCAGTAGTACGGGACAGGGGGCTCGTCAGCCCCAGCATTTT. Protein: CASSTGQGARQPQHF.